These 13 T cell receptor beta chains share one sample of origin, sequenced in a study of T cell responses to AZD1222 COVID-19 vaccine. Using immunoSEQ multiplex PCR, the repertoire was profiled, and TCRdb retains in-frame clones only, with some absent. The table shows fewer than 50,000 clones, with around 91% occurring only once. This sample comprised peripheral blood, obtained 28 days after the second AZD1222 dose. These receptor sequences come from an adult who received the AZD1222 COVID-19 vaccine.

This rearrangement joins TRBV6-5 to TRBJ2-7, with D maybe TRBD2 (5 bases). Germline CDR1 reads MNHEY; CDR2 reads SVGAGI. V lost 6 bases to trimming and J lost 6 bases, with 18 bases between them. The CDR3 is 14 residues long. The CDR3 is CASRSLRGSGEQYF. CDR3 sequence (DNA): TGTGCCAGCAGATCCCTCCGAGGGTCCGGCGAGCAGTACTTC.

The chain carries TRBV29-1 and TRBJ2-5, with 7 bases identical to TRBD1. The J segment lost 5 bases and the V segment lost 2 bases, leaving 2 bases of the junction unmatched. This CDR3 is 12 amino acids long. CDR1 and CDR2 (germline): SQVTM, ANQGSEA. This chain's CDR3 is CSVEKQGETQYF. CDR3 DNA: TGCAGCGTTGAAAAACAGGGGGAGACCCAGTACTTC.

This clone was observed a single time. The V and J genes are TRBV6-5 and TRBJ1-2; D is ambiguous. V was cut by 8 bases and J by 4 bases, with 14 bases left in between. Germline CDR1 is MNHEY and CDR2 is SVGAGI. This CDR3 has 13 amino acids. Here the CDR3 reads CASGPGTPYGYTF. CDR3 nucleotides: TGTGCCAGCGGTCCCGGCACACCCTATGGCTACACCTTC.

Only one count was recorded for this clone. This chain links TRBV19 with TRBJ2-7; D may be TRBD1 (7 bases). Germline assignment: CDR1 LNHDA and CDR2 SQIVND (reference sequence). Deletions cut 5 bases from V and 5 bases from J, with 19 bases between. The length of the CDR3 is 15 residues. CDR3 nucleotide sequence: TGTGCCAGTAGTCCCACCGGGGCAGGGGGGCACGAGCAGTACTTC. It encodes CASSPTGAGGHEQYF.

This rearrangement joins TRBV18 to TRBJ1-2; D is ambiguous. The germline CDR1 and CDR2 sequences are KGHSH and LQKENI. V shed 4 bases and J shed 4 bases, with 7 bases lying between them. The CDR3 consists of 12 residues. The CDR3 DNA is TGTGCCAGCTCACAGTTTATCTATGGCTACACCTTC. It encodes CASSQFIYGYTF.

The rearrangement joins TRBV29-1 to TRBJ1-2, with TRBD1 matching 8 bases. Germline-derived CDR1 and CDR2 are SQVTM and ANQGSEA. The J segment lost 2 bases and the V segment lost 4 bases, leaving 0 bases of the junction unmatched. The CDR3 length is 12 residues. Here the CDR3 DNA reads TGCAGCGTTGGGGACAGGAACTATGGCTACACCTTC. This encodes CSVGDRNYGYTF.

This chain links TRBV19 with TRBJ2-1; perhaps TRBD2 as D (6 bases). CDR3 size: 17 residues. The V gene's germline CDR1 is LNHDA and CDR2 SQIVND (reference sequence). V lost 1 base and J 0 bases, leaving 13 bases between the germline ends. The CDR3 nucleotides read TGTGCCAGTAGTATAGCGGGTAGCGGCTACTCCTACAATGAGCAGTTCTTC. Protein product: CASSIAGSGYSYNEQFF.

The rearrangement uses TRBV12-3 or TRBV12-4 and TRBJ1-2; no clear D. V shed 3 bases and J shed 7 bases, with 9 bases lying between them. This CDR3 is 12 amino acids long. CDR3 sequence (DNA): TGTGCCAGCAGTTTCGCGAACGGTGGCTACACCTTC. Encoded protein: CASSFANGGYTF.

V and J are TRBV6-5 and TRBJ2-5; maybe TRBD1 (5 bases). The CDR3 consists of 16 residues. The ends were cut back, 2 bases at V and 6 bases at J, with 19 bases in the middle. Germline loops: CDR1 MNHEY, CDR2 SVGAGI. This CDR3 reads CASSYGRRVGAKTQYF. CDR3 nucleotide sequence: TGTGCCAGCAGTTACGGGCGCAGGGTGGGTGCTAAGACCCAGTACTTC.

The chain's CDR3 is CASSSGQPGSGNTIYF. The CDR3 nucleotides are TGTGCCAGCAGTTCAGGACAGCCGGGCTCTGGAAACACCATATATTTT. This chain links TRBV2 with TRBJ1-3; possible D gene TRBD1, 6 bases. Trimming pared 5 bases from V and 0 bases from J, leaving 14 bases between. The germline gives CDR1 SNHLY, CDR2 FYNNEI. The CDR3 spans 16 residues.

The sample holds a few counts of this clone. This chain links TRBV3-1 (or the pseudogene TRBV3-2) with TRBJ2-4; D gene unclear. CDR3 length: 17 residues. Germline-derived CDR1 and CDR2 are LGHDT and YNNKEL (reference sequence). V shed 3 bases and J shed 1 base, with 16 bases lying between them. The CDR3 DNA sequence: TGTGCCAGCAGCCAGACTCTAGAATTCTTTGCCAAAAACATTCAGTACTTC. The encoded protein is CASSQTLEFFAKNIQYF.

The chain combines TRBV4-1 with TRBJ2-1, with TRBD2 matching over 12 bases. This CDR3 region has 16 residues. Germline CDR1 and CDR2: MGHRA and YSYEKL. The V segment lost 6 bases and the J segment 6 bases; nucleotides outside the gene matches: 9. CDR3 in DNA: TGCGCCAGCAGGTCCTGGACTAGCGGGGAAGGCAATGAGCAGTTCTTC. It translates to CASRSWTSGEGNEQFF.

This sequence joins TRBV11-2 and TRBJ2-3; D gene unclear. The CDR3 covers 13 residues. V shed 2 bases and J shed 2 bases, with 5 bases lying between them. The germline CDR1 and CDR2 sequences are SGHAT and FQNNGV. In DNA, the CDR3 is TGTGCCAGCAGCTTAACGGCCACAGATACGCAGTATTTT. It codes for CASSLTATDTQYF.